Following are 21 T cell receptor beta chains from one sample sequenced in a study of shared clonotypes between healthy human individuals. The assay was immunoSEQ multiplex PCR, and TCRdb's table has in-frame clones only and misses some. The sample has under 2,500,000 clones; nearly 97% are singletons. The sample taken for sequencing was naive CD4+ T cells sorted from blood. Subset reported: CD45RA+ positively selected. The receptors originated from a man younger than 35 in good health.

This clone was seen a handful of times. The sample carries other DNA sequences with the same CDR3. The chain recombines TRBV7-3 with TRBJ1-1, with D possibly matching TRBD1 (6 bases). Germline CDR1 is SGHTA and CDR2 is FQGTGA. V dropped 4 bases and J dropped 1 base, with 7 bases sitting between them. CDR3 length: 13 residues. Written as DNA, the CDR3 is TGTGCCAGCAGCTCGGACAGGAACACTGAAGCTTTCTTT. Translated: CASSSDRNTEAFF.

V usage is TRBV30 and J usage is TRBJ1-2; D might be TRBD1 (5 bases). This CDR3 comprises 14 residues. Trimming left V 3 bases short and J 4 bases short, with 15 bases between. Germline V lookup: CDR1 GTSNPN, CDR2 SVGIG (reference sequence). In nucleotides, the CDR3 is TGTGCCTGGAGGGTGGCGACAGCAGTCTATGGCTACACCTTC. It yields the protein CAWRVATAVYGYTF.

This CDR3 reads CASSYPGQADEKLFF. The CDR3 DNA reads TGTGCCAGCAGTTACCCGGGACAGGCGGATGAAAAACTGTTTTTT. This sequence joins TRBV6-6 and TRBJ1-4; 8 bases are shared with TRBD1. This CDR3 is built from 15 residues. Germline-derived CDR1 and CDR2 are MNHNY and SVGAGI (reference sequence). With V trimmed by 2 bases and J by 6 bases, 5 bases remained unmatched.

This clone was seen only once. V and J are TRBV30 and TRBJ1-5, with a weak D call TRBD1 (5 bases). This CDR3 spans 13 amino acids. CDR1 is GTSNPN and CDR2 is SVGIG in the germline V gene (reference sequence). Deletions cut 2 bases from V and 3 bases from J, with 8 bases between. In DNA form, the CDR3 reads TGTGCCTGGAGTCTAGGGGACAATCAGCCCCAGCATTTT. It translates to CAWSLGDNQPQHF. Full variable domain (rest looked up from reference TRBV30 and TRBJ1-5): SQTIHQWPATLVQPVGSPLSLECTVEGTSNPNLYWYRQAAGRGLQLLFYSVGIGQISSEVPQNLSASRPQDRQFILSSKKLLLSDSGFYLCAWSLGDNQPQHFGDGTRLSIL.

The V call is TRBV10-3, the J call TRBJ2-1; 8 bases map to TRBD1. The CDR3 is 15 residues long. Germline values: CDR1 ENHRY, CDR2 SYGVKD. The trim removed 7 bases at V and 1 base at J, leaving 6 bases unmatched. The CDR3 DNA reads as TGTGCCATCAATCAGGACAGGGCGTCCTACAATGAGCAGTTCTTC. Translation: CAINQDRASYNEQFF.

The CDR3 protein is CASSRTPGTEAFF. The CDR3 nucleotides read TGTGCCAGCAGCAGGACTCCGGGGACTGAAGCTTTCTTT. V usage is TRBV6-6 and J usage is TRBJ1-1; D uncertain. Germline V lookup: CDR1 MNHNY, CDR2 SVGAGI (reference sequence). The CDR3 extends over 13 amino acids. V was cut by 6 bases and J by 5 bases, with 13 bases left in between.

J is TRBJ1-3 and V is TRBV6-1; the match to TRBD1 covers 9 bases. V shed 1 base, J shed 2 bases, and the junction held 6 bases outside the gene matches. CDR1 and CDR2 from the germline V gene are MNHNS and SASEGT. The CDR3 totals 17 residues. The CDR3 region is CASSEEPQGAAGNTIYF. In DNA, the CDR3 is TGTGCCAGCAGTGAAGAGCCACAGGGGGCGGCTGGAAACACCATATATTTT.

With respect to this clone: Germline and junction disagree at one end, which may indicate a read error. J is TRBJ1-6 and V is TRBV6-6, with unresolved D. The CDR3 runs 14 residues. CDR1 and CDR2 (germline): MNHNY, SVGAGI (reference sequence). Written as DNA, the CDR3 is TGTGCCAGCGCAAGTTCCGTTTATAGTTCACCCCTCCACTTT. Protein product: CASASSVYSSPLHF.

This clone came up once. The CDR3 nucleotides read TGCGCCAGCAGCCAAGGTCGAATTTTATTTCCGGGAAGGGGGGGACAAGAGACCCAGTACTTC. Protein product: CASSQGRILFPGRGGQETQYF. J is TRBJ2-5 and V is TRBV4-1; tentative D call: TRBD2 (7 bases). The V end was cut by 1 base, the J end by 2 bases, with 29 bases between. The CDR3 has 21 residues. Germline V gene sequence: CDR1 MGHRA, CDR2 YSYEKL.

For the CDR3, the DNA is TGCGCCAGCAGCTCTAGCGGGGGTACCACAGATACGCAGTATTTT. It codes for CASSSSGGTTDTQYF. The chain employs TRBV5-1 and TRBJ2-3, with 10 positions matching TRBD2. The CDR3 sequence is 15 residues long. CDR1 SGHRS and CDR2 YFSETQ come from the germline V gene. After removal of 3 bases from V and 2 bases from J, the junction contained 3 bases not matched to a gene.

The chain links TRBV2 to TRBJ2-3; D not resolved. V lost 7 bases and J 5 bases, leaving 13 bases between the germline ends. The CDR3 totals 13 residues. CDR1 SNHLY and CDR2 FYNNEI come from the germline V gene. CDR3: CASNQVLLDTQYF. The CDR3 nucleotides are TGTGCCAGCAACCAGGTCCTTTTAGATACGCAGTATTTT.

The chain combines TRBV6-1 with TRBJ1-1, with D possibly being TRBD1 (6 bases). Germline loops: CDR1 MNHNS, CDR2 SASEGT. The CDR3 is made up of 17 amino acids. V lost 6 bases and J lost 0, with 20 bases in between. The CDR3 loop is CASSESSRGTLNTEAFF. Written as DNA, the CDR3 is TGTGCCAGCAGCGAAAGCTCCAGGGGTACCCTGAACACTGAAGCTTTCTTT.

The rearrangement joins TRBV7-2 to TRBJ1-2; D gene unclear. This CDR3 is built from 14 residues. CDR1 is SGHTA and CDR2 is FQGNSA in the germline V gene. Trimming removed 0 bases at V and 7 bases at J, with 12 bases between. In nucleotides, the CDR3 is TGTGCCAGCAGCTTAGCTCCCTCCCTCGGTGGCTACACCTTC. Amino acids: CASSLAPSLGGYTF. Full variable domain (remainder filled in from reference TRBV7-2 and TRBJ1-2): GAGVSQSPSNKVTEKGKDVELRCDPISGHTALYWYRQSLGQGLEFLIYFQGNSAPDKSGLPSDRFSAERTGGSVSTLTIQRTQQEDSAVYLCASSLAPSLGGYTFGSGTRLTVV.

The count of this clone is one. The chain couples TRBV5-8 to TRBJ2-1, with unresolved D. V was trimmed by 5 bases and J by 3 bases, leaving 15 bases between them. The CDR3 contains 15 residues. Germline lookup yields CDR1 SGHTS and CDR2 YDEGEE. The CDR3: CASRSPGSGYNEQFF. The CDR3 DNA is TGTGCCAGCAGATCCCCGGGTTCCGGCTACAATGAGCAGTTCTTC.

The rearrangement links TRBV19 to TRBJ1-5, with D hard to call. The CDR3 contains 14 residues. CDR1 is LNHDA, CDR2 SQIVND, per germline (reference sequence). The V end was cut by 3 bases, the J end by 4 bases, with 10 bases between. The CDR3 sequence: CASSIPGKNQPQHF. Here the CDR3 DNA reads TGTGCCAGTAGTATTCCCGGGAAGAATCAGCCCCAGCATTTT.

This clone was seen only once. V and J are TRBV7-9 and TRBJ2-2; 10 bases are a match to TRBD1. The V gene end was trimmed by 11 bases and the J gene end by 5 bases; junction bases not matched to a gene: 11. Germline CDR1 and CDR2: SEHNR and FQNEAQ (reference sequence). The CDR3 has 15 residues. CDR3 sequence reads: CAGSLGTGVTGELFF. The CDR3 nucleotides are TGTGCCGGTTCTCTCGGGACAGGGGTAACCGGGGAGCTGTTTTTT.

The V gene is TRBV12-5, the J gene TRBJ2-1; 9 bases match TRBD2. This CDR3 comprises 15 residues. Per the germline V gene, CDR1 is LGHNT and CDR2 is FRNRAP. J lost 5 bases, V lost 1 base, and 3 bases had no gene match. The CDR3, as DNA: TGTGCTAGTGGTTTGGGACTAGCGGAAGACAATGAGCAGTTCTTC. Translating it yields CASGLGLAEDNEQFF.

Worth noting for this clone: The identical CDR3 is also encoded by other nucleotide sequences in the sample. This sequence joins TRBV11-3 and TRBJ2-5, with D possibly TRBD2 on 5 matching bases. The CDR3 has 12 residues. V lost 3 bases and J lost 3, with 5 bases in between. Germline V gene sequence: CDR1 SGHNT, CDR2 YENEEA. This CDR3 is CASSLGEETQYF. For the CDR3, the DNA is TGTGCCAGCAGCTTGGGAGAAGAGACCCAGTACTTC.

This clone was observed a single time. This chain connects TRBV7-9 to TRBJ1-1; perhaps TRBD1 as D (5 bases). V shed 5 bases and J shed 3 bases, with 7 bases lying between them. The CDR3 spans 12 residues. The germline gives CDR1 SEHNR, CDR2 FQNEAQ (reference sequence). In nucleotides, the CDR3 is TGTGCCAGCAGCCAAGGGGACACTGAAGCTTTCTTT. It is translated as CASSQGDTEAFF. Full variable domain (missing parts from reference TRBV7-9 and TRBJ1-1): DTGVSQNPRHKITKRGQNVTFRCDPISEHNRLYWYRQTLGQGPEFLTYFQNEAQLEKSRLLSDRFSAERPKGSFSTLEIQRTEQGDSAMYLCASSQGDTEAFFGQGTRLTVV.

The genes are TRBV30 and TRBJ2-5, with 12 bases that match TRBD2. V lost 5 bases, J lost 0 bases, and 10 bases stayed unmatched. Germline V gene sequence: CDR1 GTSNPN, CDR2 SVGIG (reference sequence). The CDR3 length is 17 residues. As DNA, the CDR3 is TGTGCCTGGGCTTTCGGACTAGCGGGACCGTACCAAGAGACCCAGTACTTC. Residues: CAWAFGLAGPYQETQYF.

The V call is TRBV5-8, the J call TRBJ2-3, with 12 bases that match TRBD2. The V and J ends lost 4 bases and 5 bases, in that order; junction bases with no gene match: 11. This CDR3 spans 17 amino acids. Per germline, CDR1 SGHTS and CDR2 YDEGEE. CDR3 coding DNA: TGTGCCAGCAGCCCCAAAAAGACTAGCGGGAGTCAAGATACGCAGTATTTT. Its protein product is CASSPKKTSGSQDTQYF. The variable domain in full, with the rest retrieved from reference TRBV5-8 and TRBJ2-3, is EAGVTQSPTHLIKTRGQQATLRCSPISGHTSVYWYQQALGLGLQFLLWYDEGEERNRGNFPPRFSGRQFPNYSSELNVNALELEDSALYLCASSPKKTSGSQDTQYFGPGTRLTVL.